Below, 26 T cell receptor beta chains from the same sample are listed, as sequenced in a study of blood T cell repertoires in COVID-19. Some clones are missing from TCRdb's copy, which holds only in-frame ones; the method was immunoSEQ multiplex PCR. Of tens of thousands of clones in the sample, about 93% were seen once. The specimen was peripheral blood. All receptors derive from a human donor in a cohort sampled during active COVID-19.

V is TRBV5-4 and J is TRBJ1-2; D not resolved. Trimming pared 0 bases from V and 4 bases from J, leaving 10 bases between. This CDR3 is 14 amino acids long. CDR1 is SGHNT, CDR2 YYREEE, per germline (reference sequence). CDR3 nucleotide sequence: TGTGCCAGCAGCTTGGAGTTTGTCGGCTATGGCTACACCTTC. Its translation: CASSLEFVGYGYTF. Combining the CDR3 with reference TRBV5-4 and TRBJ1-2 gives the whole variable domain ETGVTQSPTHLIKTRGQQVTLRCSSQSGHNTVSWYQQALGQGPQFIFQYYREEENGRGNFPPRFSGLQFPNYSSELNVNALELDDSALYLCASSLEFVGYGYTFGSGTRLTVV.

The rearrangement joins TRBV21-1 to TRBJ1-4. TRBV21-1 counts as a pseudogene. This CDR3 region has 16 residues. DNA for the CDR3: TGTGCCAGCAGCAAAGCTGGACTCTTAGGTAATGAAAAACTGTTTTTT. This gives the protein CASSKAGLLGNEKLFF.

The V gene is TRBV7-8, the J gene TRBJ2-5; D not resolved. The CDR3 contains 12 residues. Trimming left V 6 bases short and J 4 bases short, with 9 bases between. CDR1 and CDR2 from the germline V gene are SGHVS and FQNEAQ. For the CDR3, the DNA is TGTGCCAGCAGTACTACACGAGAGACCCAGTACTTC. It translates to CASSTTRETQYF.

The table lists this clone with a count of one. This chain joins TRBV7-2 and TRBJ2-5; 12 bases align to TRBD2. The CDR3 contains 16 residues. Germline values: CDR1 SGHTA, CDR2 FQGNSA. V trimming: 5 bases; J trimming: 5 bases; junction bases outside the gene matches: 9. The CDR3 DNA is TGTGCCAGCAGCCTTGTGGCTAGCGGGGGGGCGGAGACCCAGTACTTC. This encodes CASSLVASGGAETQYF.

The chain recombines TRBV18 with TRBJ2-3, with 10 bases fitting TRBD2. The V gene's germline CDR1 is KGHSH and CDR2 LQKENI. The V gene end was trimmed by 4 bases and the J gene end by 5 bases; junction bases not matched to a gene: 3. This CDR3 has 14 amino acids. The CDR3 loop is CASSRSSGGDTQYF. The CDR3 DNA is TGTGCCAGCTCACGATCTAGCGGGGGAGATACGCAGTATTTT.

This rearrangement joins TRBV4-3 to TRBJ2-3; 7 bases are a match to TRBD2. CDR1 is LGHNA, CDR2 YSLEER, per germline. CDR3 length: 18 amino acids. The ends lost 4 bases at V and 0 bases at J; junction bases unmatched: 13. CDR3 nucleotide sequence: TGCGCCAGCAGCCCACGTCCGATAGCGGGCGTTAGCACAGATACGCAGTATTTT. Its protein product is CASSPRPIAGVSTDTQYF.

The J gene is TRBJ1-2, the V gene TRBV7-8; TRBD1 is a possible D gene (5 bases). The V and J ends lost 5 bases and 4 bases respectively, with 20 bases between them. The germline V gene has CDR1 SGHVS and CDR2 FQNEAQ. CDR3 length: 16 residues. The CDR3 coding sequence is TGTGCCAGCAGCCGGGACCGCGAGGGCGCTGGCTATGGCTACACCTTC. Translation: CASSRDREGAGYGYTF.

This rearrangement joins TRBV10-1 to TRBJ2-1; 10 nucleotides agree with TRBD2. The CDR3 contains 16 residues. Trimming removed 1 base from V and 7 bases from J; junction bases left unmatched: 7. Germline lookup yields CDR1 WNHNN and CDR2 SYGVQD (reference sequence). The CDR3 region is CASSEFGSGGQNEQFF. The CDR3 coding sequence is TGCGCCAGCAGTGAGTTTGGTAGCGGGGGGCAGAATGAGCAGTTCTTC.

V usage is TRBV6-5 and J usage is TRBJ2-3, with 8 bases aligning to TRBD1. V gave up 2 bases and J gave up 0 bases; unmatched junction bases: 4. The CDR3 runs to 16 residues. The germline V gene has CDR1 MNHEY and CDR2 SVGAGI. The CDR3 bases are TGTGCCAGCAGTTACGGAGCAGGGGGCAGCACAGATACGCAGTATTTT. Protein: CASSYGAGGSTDTQYF.

The chain recombines TRBV29-1 with TRBJ2-3; the match to TRBD2 covers 8 bases. V lost 2 bases, J lost 6 bases, and 4 bases stayed unmatched. This CDR3 contains 13 residues. The germline V gene encodes CDR1 SQVTM and CDR2 ANQGSEA. CDR3 sequence (DNA): TGCAGCGTTGAAAGAATAGCGGGGGATACGCAGTATTTT. Its protein is CSVERIAGDTQYF.

The rearrangement uses TRBV11-3 and TRBJ2-1, with 12 bases that match TRBD2. CDR3 length: 17 residues. Trimming removed 2 bases from V and 9 bases from J; junction bases left unmatched: 11. CDR1 SGHNT and CDR2 YENEEA come from the germline V gene. Here the CDR3 DNA reads TGTGCCAGCAGCTTAACCCCCTCTAGCGGGGGGGCCGGTGAGCAGTTCTTC. This translates into CASSLTPSSGGAGEQFF.

This clone was seen once. V and J are TRBV18 and TRBJ1-5; 8 bases fit TRBD1. V dropped 6 bases and J dropped 5; count of bases not matched to a gene: 3. The CDR3 sequence is 13 residues long. From germline, CDR1 is KGHSH and CDR2 LQKENI. CDR3 sequence reads: CASSAGQDQPQHF. In DNA, the CDR3 is TGTGCCAGCTCCGCGGGACAGGATCAGCCCCAGCATTTT.

This clone is a singleton in its sample. The V and J genes are TRBV9 and TRBJ2-2, with D possibly being TRBD1 (6 bases). Germline V gene data show CDR1 as SGDLS and CDR2 as YYNGEE. The CDR3 spans 16 residues. Trimming stripped 0 bases from V and 0 bases from J, with 9 bases between. CDR3 region: CASSVGGDTNTGELFF. In nucleotides, the CDR3 is TGTGCCAGCAGCGTAGGAGGGGACACGAACACCGGGGAGCTGTTTTTT. The full variable domain, completed using reference TRBV9 and TRBJ2-2, is DSGVTQTPKHLITATGQRVTLRCSPRSGDLSVYWYQQSLDQGLQFLIQYYNGEERAKGNILERFSAQQFPDLHSELNLSSLELGDSALYFCASSVGGDTNTGELFFGEGSRLTVL.

The rearrangement links TRBV7-6 to TRBJ2-1; TRBD1 agrees at 9 bases. Trimming removed 1 base from V and 6 bases from J; junction bases left unmatched: 10. From germline, CDR1 is SGHVS and CDR2 FNYEAQ. CDR3 length: 17 amino acids. In DNA, the CDR3 is TGTGCCAGCAGCTTAGGCTCACAGGGGGCGTCTGGCAATGAGCAGTTCTTC. This codes for CASSLGSQGASGNEQFF.

The rearrangement links TRBV30 to TRBJ1-5; 7 positions match TRBD1. The V and J ends lost 1 base and 4 bases, in that order; junction bases with no gene match: 4. From germline, CDR1 is GTSNPN and CDR2 SVGIG (reference sequence). This CDR3 has 14 residues. As DNA, the CDR3 is TGTGCCTGGAGTGCGGGACAGACTAATCAGCCCCAGCATTTT. Its translation: CAWSAGQTNQPQHF. The entire variable domain, with the rest obtained from reference TRBV30 and TRBJ1-5, is as follows: SQTIHQWPATLVQPVGSPLSLECTVEGTSNPNLYWYRQAAGRGLQLLFYSVGIGQISSEVPQNLSASRPQDRQFILSSKKLLLSDSGFYLCAWSAGQTNQPQHFGDGTRLSIL.

This chain connects TRBV18 to TRBJ2-3; tentative D call: TRBD2 (6 bases). This CDR3 is 16 amino acids long. The V gene lost 1 base and the J gene lost 1 base, with 12 bases spanning the gap. Germline V lookup: CDR1 KGHSH, CDR2 LQKENI. The chain's CDR3 is CASSPQPGLGTDTQYF. The CDR3 DNA reads TGTGCCAGCTCACCACAACCGGGACTGGGCACAGATACGCAGTATTTT.

The chain recombines TRBV6-6 with TRBJ1-5; 7 bases are shared with TRBD1. The CDR3 has 13 amino acids. In germline, CDR1 is MNHNY, CDR2 SVGAGI (reference sequence). V lost 8 bases and J lost 3; bases outside the gene matches: 4. CDR3 loop: CASGDRNNQPQHF. CDR3 nucleotide sequence: TGTGCCAGCGGGGACAGAAACAATCAGCCCCAGCATTTT.

The J gene is TRBJ2-7, the V gene TRBV18; the D gene is possibly TRBD1 (6 bases). Germline CDR1 and CDR2: KGHSH and LQKENI. The V gene lost 5 bases and the J gene lost 0 bases, with 14 bases spanning the gap. The CDR3 has 15 amino acids. In DNA form, the CDR3 reads TGTGCCAGCTCATTCTACAGGGTCTCCTCCTACGAGCAGTACTTC. This codes for CASSFYRVSSYEQYF.

V and J are TRBV7-8 and TRBJ2-3; the match to TRBD1 covers 7 bases. The CDR3 totals 15 residues. Germline V CDR1 and CDR2: SGHVS, FQNEAQ. After removal of 1 base from V and 1 base from J, the junction contained 2 bases not matched to a gene. Here the CDR3 reads CASSLEGARTDTQYF. The CDR3 coding sequence is TGTGCCAGCAGCTTAGAGGGGGCCCGCACAGATACGCAGTATTTT.

The chain joins TRBV3-1 (or the pseudogene TRBV3-2) to TRBJ2-4; possible D gene TRBD1, 6 bases. This CDR3 region has 16 residues. Trimming cost V 4 bases and J 0 bases, with 13 bases left between them. Germline V gives CDR1 LGHDT, CDR2 YNNKEL (reference sequence). The CDR3 DNA is TGTGCCAGCAGCCGAACAGGGTCCTTAGCCAAAAACATTCAGTACTTC. It translates to CASSRTGSLAKNIQYF.

V gene TRBV4-1 combines with J gene TRBJ1-2; no clear D. This CDR3 region has 15 residues. Germline-derived CDR1 and CDR2 are MGHRA and YSYEKL. V lost 4 bases and J 6 bases, leaving 18 bases between the germline ends. The CDR3 loop reads CASSLTGRPGDGYTF. The DNA of the CDR3 is TGCGCCAGCAGCCTTACTGGACGGCCCGGGGATGGCTACACCTTC.

The chain joins TRBV6-1 to TRBJ2-1; D is unclear. This CDR3 is 13 amino acids long. CDR1 MNHNS and CDR2 SASEGT come from the germline V gene. The V gene lost 2 bases and the J gene lost 9 bases, with 11 bases spanning the gap. This CDR3 is CASSEQAIGEQFF. The CDR3 DNA follows: TGTGCCAGCAGTGAACAGGCTATCGGTGAGCAGTTCTTC.

The gene calls are TRBV18 and TRBJ1-4, with a weak D call TRBD1 (6 bases). From germline, CDR1 is KGHSH and CDR2 LQKENI. Trimming pared 3 bases from V and 12 bases from J, leaving 14 bases between. The CDR3 has 13 amino acids. The CDR3 loop reads CASSPRGEGELFF. CDR3 coding DNA: TGTGCCAGCTCACCCAGGGGCGAGGGGGAACTGTTTTTT.

The V gene is TRBV29-1, the J gene TRBJ1-5; 9 bases fit TRBD1. CDR3 size: 13 residues. Germline V CDR1 and CDR2: SQVTM, ANQGSEA. J gave up 6 bases and V 6 bases, and 6 bases lay outside the gene matches. In nucleotides, the CDR3 is TGCAGCGTCCGGGACAGGGTAGGTCAGCCCCAGCATTTT. Protein product: CSVRDRVGQPQHF.

This clone was detected once. The J gene is TRBJ1-1, the V gene TRBV7-2; tentative D call: TRBD1 (6 bases). Trimming pared 4 bases from V and 11 bases from J, leaving 14 bases between. The CDR3 totals 12 residues. CDR1 SGHTA and CDR2 FQGNSA come from the germline V gene. Here the CDR3 reads CASSSTGQLAFF. The DNA for the CDR3 is TGTGCCAGCAGCTCTACAGGGCAGTTGGCTTTCTTT. The full variable domain, with the rest looked up from reference TRBV7-2 and TRBJ1-1, is GAGVSQSPSNKVTEKGKDVELRCDPISGHTALYWYRQSLGQGLEFLIYFQGNSAPDKSGLPSDRFSAERTGGSVSTLTIQRTQQEDSAVYLCASSSTGQLAFFGQGTRLTVV.

The genes are TRBV10-3 and TRBJ1-5; 9 bases line up with TRBD1. Germline-derived CDR1 and CDR2 are ENHRY and SYGVKD. V lost 2 bases to trimming and J lost 2 bases; unmatched junction nucleotides: 4. CDR3 length: 16 amino acids. DNA of the CDR3: TGTGCCATCAGTGAGGGGGACAGGGCGGGCAATCAGCCCCAGCATTTT. Translated, it gives CAISEGDRAGNQPQHF.